This T cell receptor beta chain comes out of a study of neurological immune-mediated disorders. Study-wide background: Of the approximately 34 patients who had multiple sclerosis, around 30 had the relapsing-remitting form and 3 had the secondary progressive form.

Findings and limits, study-wide: Phylogenetic grouping assigned the repertoires of 18 of 34 multiple sclerosis patients to one related-CDR3 cluster, which constitutes a possible signature. Multiple sclerosis was found to have the least TCR clonal expansion, below healthy controls, and HTLV-1-associated myelopathy the most.

This clonotype has at least ten counts. No antigen is known for it. cDNA synthesis was performed by 5'RACE with 10-nucleotide random UMIs. TCRdb passed the 5' RACE reads through MiXCR, listing each CDR3 protein once. The sample includes about 66,000 distinct CDR3 sequences, about 4.2% seen only once; the top ten take 1.3%. This CDR3 has 14 amino acids. Germline trimming cut 5 bases from V and 4 bases from J; bases unmatched to any gene: 7. Germline lookup yields CDR1 SGHNT and CDR2 YYREEE (reference sequence). This clonotype was obtained from a man in his thirties or forties with multiple sclerosis. The source material was PBMCs. V gene TRBV5-4 combines with J gene TRBJ1-2, with 8 bases identical to TRBD1. The CDR3 sequence is CASRDSGGGYGYTF. The CDR3 nucleotides read TGTGCCAGCAGGGATTCAGGGGGCGGCTATGGCTACACCTTC.